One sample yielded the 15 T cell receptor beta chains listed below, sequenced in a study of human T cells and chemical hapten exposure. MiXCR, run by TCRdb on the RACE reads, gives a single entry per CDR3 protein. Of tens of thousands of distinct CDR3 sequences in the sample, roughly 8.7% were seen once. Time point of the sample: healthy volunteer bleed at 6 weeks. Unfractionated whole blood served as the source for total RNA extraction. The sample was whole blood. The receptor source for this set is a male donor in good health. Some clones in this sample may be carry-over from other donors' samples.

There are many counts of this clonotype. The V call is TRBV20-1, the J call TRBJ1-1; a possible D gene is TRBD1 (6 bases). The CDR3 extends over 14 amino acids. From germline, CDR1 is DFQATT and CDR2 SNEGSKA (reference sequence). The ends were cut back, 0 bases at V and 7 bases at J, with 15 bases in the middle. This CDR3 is CSARDLGGTGEAFF. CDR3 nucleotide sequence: TGCAGTGCTAGAGACCTCGGGGGCACAGGTGAAGCTTTCTTT.

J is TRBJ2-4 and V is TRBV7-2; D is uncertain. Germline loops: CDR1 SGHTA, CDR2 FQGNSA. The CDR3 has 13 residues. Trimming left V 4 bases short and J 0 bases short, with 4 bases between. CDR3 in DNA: TGTGCCAGCAGCTATCTAGCCAAAAACATTCAGTACTTC. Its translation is CASSYLAKNIQYF.

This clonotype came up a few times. This CDR3 is CASSLRGTGYYGYTF. CDR3 nucleotides: TGTGCCAGCAGCCTGCGTGGGACAGGGTACTATGGCTACACCTTC. The chain links TRBV5-4 to TRBJ1-2; 9 bases line up with TRBD1. Germline V gives CDR1 SGHNT, CDR2 YYREEE (reference sequence). The CDR3 is 15 amino acids. V lost 4 bases to trimming and J lost 3 bases; unmatched junction nucleotides: 7.

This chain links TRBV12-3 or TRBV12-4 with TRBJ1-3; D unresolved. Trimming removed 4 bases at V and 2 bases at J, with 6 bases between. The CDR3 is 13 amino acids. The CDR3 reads CASSWTAGNTIYF. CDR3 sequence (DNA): TGTGCCAGCAGTTGGACGGCTGGAAACACCATATATTTT.

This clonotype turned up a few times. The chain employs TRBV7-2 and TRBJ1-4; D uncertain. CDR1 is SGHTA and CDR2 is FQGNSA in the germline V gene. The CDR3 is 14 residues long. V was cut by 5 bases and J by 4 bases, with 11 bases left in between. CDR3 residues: CASSPRSINEKLFF. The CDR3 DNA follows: TGTGCCAGCAGCCCGCGGAGTATTAATGAAAAACTGTTTTTT.

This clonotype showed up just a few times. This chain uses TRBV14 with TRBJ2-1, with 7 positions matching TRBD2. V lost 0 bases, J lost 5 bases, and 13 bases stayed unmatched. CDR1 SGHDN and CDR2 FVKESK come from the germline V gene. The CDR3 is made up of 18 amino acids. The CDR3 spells CASSQEGRLAGAHNEQFF. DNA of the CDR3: TGTGCCAGCAGCCAAGAGGGCAGGCTCGCGGGAGCGCACAATGAGCAGTTCTTC. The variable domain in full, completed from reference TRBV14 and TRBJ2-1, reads EAGVTQFPSHSVIEKGQTVTLRCDPISGHDNLYWYRRVMGKEIKFLLHFVKESKQDESGMPNNRFLAERTGGTYSTLKVQPAELEDSGVYFCASSQEGRLAGAHNEQFFGPGTRLTVL.

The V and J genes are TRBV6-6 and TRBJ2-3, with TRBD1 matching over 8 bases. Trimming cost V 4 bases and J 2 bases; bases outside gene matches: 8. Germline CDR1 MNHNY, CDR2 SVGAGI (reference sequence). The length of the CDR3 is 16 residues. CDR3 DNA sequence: TGTGCCAGCAGTTTTCGACAGGGGCCGATCACAGATACGCAGTATTTT. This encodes CASSFRQGPITDTQYF.

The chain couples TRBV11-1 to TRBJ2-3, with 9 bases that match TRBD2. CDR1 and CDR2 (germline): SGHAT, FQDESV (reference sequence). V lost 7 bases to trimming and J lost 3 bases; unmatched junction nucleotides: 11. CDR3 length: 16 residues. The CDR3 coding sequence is TGTGCCAGCACTGAAACCCCCCTAGCGGGGACAGATACGCAGTATTTT. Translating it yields CASTETPLAGTDTQYF.

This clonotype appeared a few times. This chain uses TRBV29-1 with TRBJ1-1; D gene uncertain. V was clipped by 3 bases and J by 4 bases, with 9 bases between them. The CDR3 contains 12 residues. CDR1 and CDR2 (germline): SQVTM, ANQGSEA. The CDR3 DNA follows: TGCAGCGTTGAGAAGGGTATCACTGAAGCTTTCTTT. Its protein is CSVEKGITEAFF.

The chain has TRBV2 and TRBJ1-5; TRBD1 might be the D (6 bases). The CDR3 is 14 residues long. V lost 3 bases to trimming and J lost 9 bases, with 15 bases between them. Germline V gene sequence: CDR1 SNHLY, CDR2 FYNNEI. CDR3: CASSELGASMPQHF. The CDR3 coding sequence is TGTGCCAGCAGTGAGTTGGGGGCCAGTATGCCCCAGCATTTT.

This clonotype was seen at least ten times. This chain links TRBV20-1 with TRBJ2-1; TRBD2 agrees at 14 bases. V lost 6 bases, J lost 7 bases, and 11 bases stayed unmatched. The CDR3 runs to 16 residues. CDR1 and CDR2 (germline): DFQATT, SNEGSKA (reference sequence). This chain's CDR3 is CSAPFPGLAGVNEQFF. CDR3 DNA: TGCAGTGCCCCCTTTCCGGGACTAGCGGGAGTAAATGAGCAGTTCTTC.

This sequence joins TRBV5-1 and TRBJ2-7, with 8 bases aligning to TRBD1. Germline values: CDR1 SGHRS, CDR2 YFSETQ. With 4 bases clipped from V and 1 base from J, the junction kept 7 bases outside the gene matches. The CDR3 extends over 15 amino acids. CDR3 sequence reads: CASSLHRTGSYEQYF. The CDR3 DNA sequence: TGCGCCAGCAGCCTCCATAGGACAGGGTCCTACGAGCAGTACTTC.

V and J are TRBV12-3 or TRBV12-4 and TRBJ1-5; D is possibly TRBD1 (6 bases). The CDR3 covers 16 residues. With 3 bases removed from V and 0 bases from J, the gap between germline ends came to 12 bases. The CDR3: CASSFSRGLSNQPQHF. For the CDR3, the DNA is TGTGCCAGCAGTTTTTCCAGGGGCCTTAGCAATCAGCCCCAGCATTTT.

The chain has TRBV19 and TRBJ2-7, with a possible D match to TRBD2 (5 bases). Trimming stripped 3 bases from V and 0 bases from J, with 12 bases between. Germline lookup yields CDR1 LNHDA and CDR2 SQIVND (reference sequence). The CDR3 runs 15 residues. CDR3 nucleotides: TGTGCCAGTAGTATCACCGGAGGAAGCTCCTACGAGCAGTACTTC. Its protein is CASSITGGSSYEQYF. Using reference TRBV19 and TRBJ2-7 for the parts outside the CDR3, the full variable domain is DGGITQSPKYLFRKEGQNVTLSCEQNLNHDAMYWYRQDPGQGLRLIYYSQIVNDFQKGDIAEGYSVSREKKESFPLTVTSAQKNPTAFYLCASSITGGSSYEQYFGPGTRLTVT.

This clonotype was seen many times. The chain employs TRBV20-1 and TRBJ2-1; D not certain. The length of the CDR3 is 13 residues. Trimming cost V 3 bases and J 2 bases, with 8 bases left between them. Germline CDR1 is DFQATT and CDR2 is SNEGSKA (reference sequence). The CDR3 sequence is CSASGSTYNEQFF. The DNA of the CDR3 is TGCAGTGCTAGCGGGTCTACCTACAATGAGCAGTTCTTC.